This T cell receptor (beta chain) was recovered during a study of monozygotic twins with inflammatory bowel disease. A word on this clonotype: What it recognizes is unknown.

Study-wide results and limits: Twins with IBD were found to have lower TCRbeta diversity (inverse Simpson) than healthy co-twins.

The CDR3 has 15 residues. Germline V lookup: CDR1 MNHNS, CDR2 SASEGT. Reprocessing the 5' RACE reads, TCRdb reports a single entry for every CDR3 protein and omits DNA. The ten top clones account for 2.4%, within a sample of over 150,000 distinct CDR3 sequences. The chain carries TRBV6-1 and TRBJ2-7; TCRdb calls TRBD2, which cannot be checked without DNA. Sequencing was performed on blood. This TCR came from a human donor with ulcerative colitis or Crohn's disease, or a healthy co-twin of an affected twin (not recorded which). CDR3 amino acids: CASRVSSGMIYEQYF.